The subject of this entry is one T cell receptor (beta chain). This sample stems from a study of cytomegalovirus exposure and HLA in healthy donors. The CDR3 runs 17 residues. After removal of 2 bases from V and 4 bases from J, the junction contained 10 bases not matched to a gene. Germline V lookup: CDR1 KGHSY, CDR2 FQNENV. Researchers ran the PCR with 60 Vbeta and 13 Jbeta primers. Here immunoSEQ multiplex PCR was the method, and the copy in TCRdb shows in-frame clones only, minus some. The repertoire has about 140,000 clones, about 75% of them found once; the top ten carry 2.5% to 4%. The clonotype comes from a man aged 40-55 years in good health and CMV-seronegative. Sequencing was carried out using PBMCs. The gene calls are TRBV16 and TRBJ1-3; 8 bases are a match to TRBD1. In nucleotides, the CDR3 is TGTGCCAGCAGCCAAATGACAGGGGAATGGCTCGGAAACACCATATATTTT. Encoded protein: CASSQMTGEWLGNTIYF.